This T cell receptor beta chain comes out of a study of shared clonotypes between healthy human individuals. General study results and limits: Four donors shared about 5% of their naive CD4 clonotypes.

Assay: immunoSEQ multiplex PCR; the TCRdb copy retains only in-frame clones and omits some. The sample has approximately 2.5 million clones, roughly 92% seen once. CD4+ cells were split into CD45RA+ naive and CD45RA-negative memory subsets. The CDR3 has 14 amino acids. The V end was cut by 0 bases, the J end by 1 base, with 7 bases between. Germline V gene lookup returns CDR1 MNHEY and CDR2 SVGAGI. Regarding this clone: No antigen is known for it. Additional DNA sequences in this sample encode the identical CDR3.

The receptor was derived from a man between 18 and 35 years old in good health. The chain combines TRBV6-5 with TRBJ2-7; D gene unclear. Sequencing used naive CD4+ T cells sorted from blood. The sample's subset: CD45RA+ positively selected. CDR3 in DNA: TGTGCCAGCAGTTACTCCCGCGGTTCCTACGAGCAGTACTTC. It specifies CASSYSRGSYEQYF.